The subject of this entry is one T cell receptor (beta chain). Antigen specificity is unknown. The entry originates in a study of blood T cells in healthy people across ages. Overall study context: Per two T cells, about one barcoded beta molecule was captured through template switching. Whole-study findings and limits: TCR beta diversity, measured per million T cells, fell in a roughly linear way with age.

A second PCR, run for roughly 7 to 11 cycles, used a sample-barcoded 5' primer plus a J-beta primer mix. TCRdb re-analysed the 5' RACE reads in MiXCR, keeping a single row per CDR3 protein. This table has under 1,000,000 distinct CDR3 sequences, about half appearing once. This CDR3 spans 17 amino acids. The V gene end was trimmed by 4 bases and the J gene end by 5 bases; junction bases not matched to a gene: 17. Germline V lookup: CDR1 SGHKS, CDR2 YYEKEE (reference sequence). Each of the donors had roughly 9.1 milliliters of peripheral blood drawn into EDTA-treated Vacutainer tubes. The amount of total RNA extracted per sample was at least 5 micrograms.

The material sequenced was blood. The clonotype originates from a man of 80 years or more in good health. This chain connects TRBV5-5 to TRBJ2-5, with 7 nucleotides matching TRBD1. The CDR3 DNA is TGTGCCAGCAGCCCCTCGTTGGAGACAGGGTTTTACGAGACCCAGTACTTC. It yields the protein CASSPSLETGFYETQYF. The full variable domain, with the rest looked up from reference TRBV5-5 and TRBJ2-5, is DAGVTQSPTHLIKTRGQQVTLRCSPISGHKSVSWYQQVLGQGPQFIFQYYEKEERGRGNFPDRFSARQFPNYSSELNVNALLLGDSALYLCASSPSLETGFYETQYFGPGTRLLVL.